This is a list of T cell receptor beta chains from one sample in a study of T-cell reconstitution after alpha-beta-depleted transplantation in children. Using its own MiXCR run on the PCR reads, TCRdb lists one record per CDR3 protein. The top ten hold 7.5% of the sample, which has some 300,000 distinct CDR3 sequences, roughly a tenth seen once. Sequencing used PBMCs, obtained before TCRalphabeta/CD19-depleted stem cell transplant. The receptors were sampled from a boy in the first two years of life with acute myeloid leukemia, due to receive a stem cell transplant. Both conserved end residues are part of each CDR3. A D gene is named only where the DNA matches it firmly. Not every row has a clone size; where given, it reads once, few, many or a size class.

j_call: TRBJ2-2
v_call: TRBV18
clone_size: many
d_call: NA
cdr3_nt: TGTGCCAGCTCACCAAGTCAGAGTCCCACCGGGGAGCTGTTTTTT
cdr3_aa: CASSPSQSPTGELFF

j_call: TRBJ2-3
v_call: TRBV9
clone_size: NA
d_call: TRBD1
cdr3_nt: TGTGCCAGCAGCGGACAGGGGGCAGGGACGCAGTATTTT
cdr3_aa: CASSGQGAGTQYF

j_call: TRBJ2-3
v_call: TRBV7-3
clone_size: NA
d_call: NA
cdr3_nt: TGTGCCAGCAGCTGGGGGTGGGCTAGCACAGATACGCAGTATTTT
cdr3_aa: CASSWGWASTDTQYF

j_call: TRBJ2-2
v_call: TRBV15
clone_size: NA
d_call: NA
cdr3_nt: TGTGCCACCAGCAGGAACACCGGGGAGCTGTTTTTT
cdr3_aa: CATSRNTGELFF

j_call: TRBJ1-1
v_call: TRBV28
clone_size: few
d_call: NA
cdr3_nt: TGTGCCAGCAGTTTATGGGGGGCGGGCACTGAAGCTTTCTTT
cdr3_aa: CASSLWGAGTEAFF

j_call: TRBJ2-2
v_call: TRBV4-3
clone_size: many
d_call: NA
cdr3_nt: TGCGCCAGCAGCCAAGAAGACACCGGTCCCCGTCACACCGGGGAGCTGTTTTTT
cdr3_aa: CASSQEDTGPRHTGELFF

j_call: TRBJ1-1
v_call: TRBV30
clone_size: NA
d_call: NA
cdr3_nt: TGTGCCTGGAGTGTGGACACGAACACTGAAGCTTTCTTT
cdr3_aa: CAWSVDTNTEAFF

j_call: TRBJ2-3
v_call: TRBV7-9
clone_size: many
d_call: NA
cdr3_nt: TGTGCCAGCAGCTTATTCAGGACAGATACGCAGTATTTT
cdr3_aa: CASSLFRTDTQYF

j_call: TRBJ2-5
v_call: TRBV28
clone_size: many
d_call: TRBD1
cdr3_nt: TGTGCCAGCAGTGCCCGACAGGGGGAAGAGACCCAGTACTTC
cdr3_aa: CASSARQGEETQYF

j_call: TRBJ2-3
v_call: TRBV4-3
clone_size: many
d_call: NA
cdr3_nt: TGCGCCAGCAGCTCCCGGGACACAAAGTGGGGGTGGGATACGCAGTATTTT
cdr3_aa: CASSSRDTKWGWDTQYF

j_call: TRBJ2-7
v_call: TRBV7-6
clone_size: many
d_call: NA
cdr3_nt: TGTGCCAGCAGCTCACGAGGTCGCCACGAGCAGTACTTC
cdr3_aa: CASSSRGRHEQYF